Sequencing of this TCR beta chain was carried out in a study of blood T cell repertoires in COVID-19. Study context: Some COVID-19 samples were acute and others convalescent; all came from the United States, Italy and Spain. T cells, B-cell-depleted T cells, or PBMCs supplied cDNA or gDNA.

This clone turned up a few times. The assay was immunoSEQ multiplex PCR, and TCRdb's table has in-frame clones only and misses some. The sample carries 120,000 to 150,000 clones, around 87% recorded once. V was shortened by 7 bases and J by 2 bases, with 14 bases between the two germline ends. The CDR3 is made up of 14 amino acids. The V gene's germline CDR1 is MNHEY and CDR2 SVGAGI. The sequencing input was peripheral blood. The rearrangement links TRBV6-5 to TRBJ1-1; TRBD1 is a possible D gene (6 bases). The origin of this receptor is a human donor in a cohort sampled during active COVID-19. The CDR3 here is CASKGGVVNTEAFF. CDR3 DNA: TGTGCCAGCAAGGGGGGGGTGGTAAACACTGAAGCTTTCTTT.